This TCR beta chain was identified during a study of blood T cell repertoires in COVID-19. Study context: The samples span acute and convalescent COVID-19 from the United States, Italy and Spain. T cells, B-cell-depleted T cells, or PBMCs provided the cDNA or gDNA that served as material.

V was trimmed by 5 bases and J by 1 base, leaving 20 bases between them. This CDR3 contains 18 residues. The V gene's germline CDR1 is SGHAT and CDR2 FQNNGV. Libraries were prepared by immunoSEQ multiplex PCR; TCRdb keeps only in-frame clonotypes and omits some of them. The sample lists about 260,000 clones; approximately 90% were seen once. The chain joins TRBV11-2 to TRBJ2-2, with D possibly matching TRBD1 (7 bases). Material: peripheral blood. The receptor comes from a woman aged 40 to 49 with acute or convalescent COVID-19. CDR3 in amino acids: CASSPMTGWEENTGELFF. The CDR3 nucleotides are TGTGCCAGCAGCCCCATGACAGGGTGGGAGGAGAACACCGGGGAGCTGTTTTTT.